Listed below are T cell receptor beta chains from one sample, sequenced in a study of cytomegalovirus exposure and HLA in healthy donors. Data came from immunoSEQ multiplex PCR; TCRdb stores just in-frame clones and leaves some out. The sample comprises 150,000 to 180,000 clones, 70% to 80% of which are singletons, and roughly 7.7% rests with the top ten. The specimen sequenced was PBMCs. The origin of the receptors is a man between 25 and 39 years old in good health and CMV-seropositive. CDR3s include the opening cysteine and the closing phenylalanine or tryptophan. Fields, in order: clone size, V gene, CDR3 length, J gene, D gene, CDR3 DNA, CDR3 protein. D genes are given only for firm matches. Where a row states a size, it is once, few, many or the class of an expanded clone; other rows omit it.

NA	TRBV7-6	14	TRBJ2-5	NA	TGTGCCAGCAGCTCAGGGCCCCTCCAAGAGACCCAGTACTTC	CASSSGPLQETQYF
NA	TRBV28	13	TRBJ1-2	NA	TGTGCCAGCAGTTTACAGACAGCCTATGGCTACACCTTC	CASSLQTAYGYTF
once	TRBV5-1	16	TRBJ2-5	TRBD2	TGCGCCAGCAGCTTGGGCGGGACTAGCACCCAAGAGACCCAGTACTTC	CASSLGGTSTQETQYF
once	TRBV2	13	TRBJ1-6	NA	TGTGCCAGCAACAGGGCGAGGGATTCACCCCTCCACTTT	CASNRARDSPLHF
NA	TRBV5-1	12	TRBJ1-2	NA	TGCGCCAGCAGCTTGTACCGCTATGTCTACACCTTC	CASSLYRYVYTF
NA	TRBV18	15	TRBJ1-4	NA	TGTGCCAGCTCACCAGACGGCGGCTCTAATGAAAAACTGTTTTTT	CASSPDGGSNEKLFF
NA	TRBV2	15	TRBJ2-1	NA	TGTGCCAGCAGTGAACTGGGAGGGGGATACAATGAGCAGTTCTTC	CASSELGGGYNEQFF
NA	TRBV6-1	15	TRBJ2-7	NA	TGTGCCAGCGGGCCAGGGGGGCTGAACTCCTACGAGCAGTACTTC	CASGPGGLNSYEQYF
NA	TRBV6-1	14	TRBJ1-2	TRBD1	TGTGCCAGCAGTGAAGTAGGACAGGTCTATGGCTACACCTTC	CASSEVGQVYGYTF
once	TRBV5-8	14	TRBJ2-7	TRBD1	TGTGCCAGCTCCCCCCGGGACAGGGGCTACGAGCAGTACTTC	CASSPRDRGYEQYF
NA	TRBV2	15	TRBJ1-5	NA	TGTGCCAGCAGTCTAAGGGGTTTTAGCAATCAGCCCCAGCATTTT	CASSLRGFSNQPQHF
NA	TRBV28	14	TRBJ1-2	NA	TGTGCCAGCAGTTTAGGAGGGACTAACTATGGCTACACCTTC	CASSLGGTNYGYTF
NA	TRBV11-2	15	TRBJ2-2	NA	TGTGCCAGCAGCTTAGCTAGTGGGAGCGTCGGGGAGCTGTTTTTT	CASSLASGSVGELFF
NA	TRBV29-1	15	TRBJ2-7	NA	TGCAGCGTTGAAGATCTGGCGGGTAGCTCCTACGAGCAGTACTTC	CSVEDLAGSSYEQYF
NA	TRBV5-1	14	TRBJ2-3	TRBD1	TGCGCCAGCAGCCGACAGGGGAGAGCAGATACGCAGTATTTT	CASSRQGRADTQYF
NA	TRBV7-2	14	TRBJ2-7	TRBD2	TGTGCCAGCAGCGAAAGCACGACTAGCGGGAAGCAGTACTTC	CASSESTTSGKQYF
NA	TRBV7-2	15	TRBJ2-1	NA	TGTGCCAGCATCGTACAGATAAGCTCCTACAATGAGCAGTTCTTC	CASIVQISSYNEQFF
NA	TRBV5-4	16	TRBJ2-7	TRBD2	TGTGCCAGCAGCAATCAGGGACTAGCGGGAGTAGCCGAGCAGTACTTC	CASSNQGLAGVAEQYF
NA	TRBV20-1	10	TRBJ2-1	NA	TGCAGTGCCAGGCGAGATCAGCAGTTCTTC	CSARRDQQFF
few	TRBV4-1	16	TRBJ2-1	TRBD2	TGCGCCAGCAGCCAAGTCGAAGCGGGCGGGGGGGATGAGCAGTTCTTC	CASSQVEAGGGDEQFF
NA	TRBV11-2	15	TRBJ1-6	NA	TGTGCCAGCAGCTTAGGGGCCCGAAAGTATTCACCCCTCCACTTT	CASSLGARKYSPLHF
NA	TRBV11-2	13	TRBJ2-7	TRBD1	TGTGCCAGCAGTGAGGACAGGGTCAACGAGCAGTACTTC	CASSEDRVNEQYF
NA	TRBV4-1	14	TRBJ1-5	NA	TGCGCCAGCAGCCTGGGGGACACTGGGGAGCCCCAGCATTTT	CASSLGDTGEPQHF
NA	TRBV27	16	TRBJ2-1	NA	TGTGCCAGCAGTCCCCTAGAGGCGGGCTCCGTCAATGAGCAGTTCTTC	CASSPLEAGSVNEQFF
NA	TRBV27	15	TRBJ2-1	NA	TGTGCCAGCAGTTTAAAGCAGGGTTCCTACAATGAGCAGTTCTTC	CASSLKQGSYNEQFF
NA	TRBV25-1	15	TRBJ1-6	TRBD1	TGTGCCAGCAGCACCTGGGACAGGGGTTCTTCACCCCTCCACTTT	CASSTWDRGSSPLHF
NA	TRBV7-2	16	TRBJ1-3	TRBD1	TGTGCCAGCAGTCGACTCCAGGGGGGTTATGGAAACACCATATATTTT	CASSRLQGGYGNTIYF
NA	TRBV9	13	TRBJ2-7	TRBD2	TGTGCCAGCGCCGGGGGGGGAATTGACGAGCAGTACTTC	CASAGGGIDEQYF
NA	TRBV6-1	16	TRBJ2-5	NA	TGTGCCAGCAGTGAGATACGGGGGAGGCCCCAAGAGACCCAGTACTTC	CASSEIRGRPQETQYF
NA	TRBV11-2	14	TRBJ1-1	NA	TGTGCCAGCAGCTTTAGGACAGACAACACTGAAGCTTTCTTT	CASSFRTDNTEAFF
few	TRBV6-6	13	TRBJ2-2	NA	TGTGCCAGCAGTTCTCGGGGAACCGGGGAGCTGTTTTTT	CASSSRGTGELFF
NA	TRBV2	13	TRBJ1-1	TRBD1	TGTGCCAGCAGTCAACAGGGGGGGACTGAAGCTTTCTTT	CASSQQGGTEAFF